One sample yielded the 3 T cell receptor beta chains listed below, sequenced in a study of Graves' ophthalmopathy and Graves' hyperthyroidism. The sequenced template was RNA, covering the TCR beta CDR3 region. HTBI-primed first-round RT-PCR preceded second-round multiplex PCR. TCRdb reprocessed the multiplex PCR reads via MiXCR and lists one record per CDR3 protein. The table records around 1.1 million distinct CDR3 sequences, about two fifths of them present only once. The specimen sequenced was peripheral blood or thyroid tissue (not recorded which). Receptors originate from an adult man with Graves' hyperthyroidism.

V and J are TRBV5-1 and TRBJ2-2; 7 nucleotides line up with TRBD1. Germline loops: CDR1 SGHRS, CDR2 YFSETQ. The CDR3 length is 15 residues. With 5 bases clipped from V and 1 base from J, the junction kept 5 bases outside the gene matches. The chain's CDR3 is CASSFWTGNTGELFF. The CDR3 DNA reads as TGCGCCAGCAGTTTTTGGACAGGGAACACCGGGGAGCTGTTTTTT. The variable domain in full, with the rest retrieved from reference TRBV5-1 and TRBJ2-2, is KAGVTQTPRYLIKTRGQQVTLSCSPISGHRSVSWYQQTPGQGLQFLFEYFSETQRNKGNFPGRFSGRQFSNSRSEMNVSTLELGDSALYLCASSFWTGNTGELFFGEGSRLTVL.

This clonotype was found once. The rearrangement links TRBV5-1 to TRBJ2-3; 12 bases fit TRBD2. CDR1 and CDR2 (germline): SGHRS, YFSETQ. CDR3 length equals 16 residues. Trimming removed 4 bases from V and 6 bases from J; junction bases left unmatched: 9. The CDR3 loop reads CASSPRLAGASDTQYF. CDR3 nucleotides: TGCGCCAGCAGCCCTAGACTAGCGGGAGCAAGCGATACGCAGTATTTT.

V gene TRBV11-2 combines with J gene TRBJ1-1; D is uncertain. The germline V gene encodes CDR1 SGHAT and CDR2 FQNNGV. V was shortened by 0 bases and J by 7 bases, with 12 bases between the two germline ends. The CDR3 consists of 14 residues. Written as DNA, the CDR3 is TGTGCCAGCAGCTTAGATTGGCTATCGGTTGAAGCTTTCTTT. This encodes CASSLDWLSVEAFF.